This T cell receptor beta chain was identified during a study of blood T cell repertoires in COVID-19. This clone was found a few times. The ends lost 0 bases at V and 3 bases at J; junction bases unmatched: 1. The V gene's germline CDR1 is LNHNV and CDR2 YYDKDF (reference sequence). CDR3 length: 15 amino acids. In the original processing: Amplifying reference gene primers gave estimates of nucleated cell counts. Sequenced by immunoSEQ multiplex PCR; TCRdb stores in-frame clones only, minus some. V and J calls and clone size come straight from that table; D and trimming were deduced from the DNA. The data contain fewer than 150,000 clones, 77% of them singletons.

Source material: peripheral blood. The rearrangement uses TRBV15 and TRBJ1-4; 7 bases are shared with TRBD1. The sequence was collected from a man older than 75 with acute or convalescent COVID-19. CDR3 nucleotide sequence: TGTGCCACCAGCAGAGAAGACAGGGCTAATGAAAAACTGTTTTTT. The encoded protein is CATSREDRANEKLFF.